The 32 T cell receptor beta chains in this list originate from one sample, sequenced in a study of early T cells in non-severe SARS-CoV-2 infection. TCRdb analysed the 5' RACE reads with MiXCR anew, one entry per CDR3 protein. The sample contains some 87,000 distinct CDR3 sequences, 12% of which appear only once. Sequencing used whole blood. The receptors derive from an adult who was a healthcare worker with PCR-confirmed SARS-CoV-2 infection or an uninfected control (not recorded which).

This clonotype was seen more than once but under ten times. The V and J genes are TRBV11-2 and TRBJ2-7; D is unresolved. This CDR3 has 14 amino acids. Germline lookup yields CDR1 SGHAT and CDR2 FQNNGV. V was shortened by 0 bases and J by 4 bases, with 10 bases between the two germline ends. CDR3 in DNA: TGTGCCAGCAGCTTAGATCTCCGTGTATACGAGCAGTACTTC. This encodes CASSLDLRVYEQYF.

This clonotype was observed many times. V usage is TRBV12-3 or TRBV12-4 and J usage is TRBJ1-2; D call uncertain. This CDR3 region has 15 residues. The V end lost 1 base, the J end lost 6 bases, and 15 bases lay between the germline ends. CDR3: CASSLGGSVFNGYTF. CDR3 DNA: TGTGCCAGCAGTTTAGGGGGATCGGTATTTAATGGCTACACCTTC.

This clonotype has a handful of counts. The chain carries TRBV18 and TRBJ2-7; D is undetermined. Trimming shortened V by 5 bases and J by 2 bases, and 13 bases separated the two germline ends. CDR1 is KGHSH, CDR2 LQKENI, per germline. The CDR3 extends over 14 amino acids. CDR3 DNA sequence: TGTGCCAGCTCAGCCTCGCCCACCACCTACGAGCAGTACTTC. Translated: CASSASPTTYEQYF.

The chain couples TRBV21-1 to TRBJ1-1; whether TRBD1, the table's D call, matches the DNA was not checked. TRBV21-1 is assigned pseudogene status. This CDR3 is 10 amino acids long. The CDR3: CASNPGEAFF. CDR3 sequence (DNA): TGTGCCAGCAACCCGGGGGAAGCTTTCTTT.

The chain links TRBV10-2 to TRBJ1-1, with D possibly being TRBD1 (5 bases). The CDR3 contains 14 residues. Per germline, CDR1 WSHSY and CDR2 SAAADI. Trimming stripped 3 bases from V and 2 bases from J, with 10 bases between. This CDR3 is CASSDGAGNTEAFF. CDR3 sequence (DNA): TGCGCCAGCAGTGATGGGGCAGGCAACACTGAAGCTTTCTTT.

This clonotype was counted between two and nine times. The chain carries TRBV11-2 and TRBJ2-5; D gene unclear. The CDR3 is 14 amino acids. Germline V gene sequence: CDR1 SGHAT, CDR2 FQNNGV. V lost 1 base and J lost 3, with 9 bases in between. The CDR3 DNA follows: TGTGCCAGCAGCTTAGTTGGCGGAGAAGAGACCCAGTACTTC. Residues: CASSLVGGEETQYF. Complete variable domain (other parts from reference TRBV11-2 and TRBJ2-5): EAGVAQSPRYKIIEKRQSVAFWCNPISGHATLYWYQQILGQGPKLLIQFQNNGVVDDSQLPKDRFSAERLKGVDSTLKIQPAKLEDSAVYLCASSLVGGEETQYFGPGTRLLVL.

This clonotype has more than one count but fewer than ten. The chain couples TRBV28 to TRBJ1-5; the D gene is possibly TRBD1 (5 bases). Germline CDR1 is MDHEN and CDR2 is SYDVKM. Deletions cut 7 bases from V and 7 bases from J, with 14 bases between. The length of the CDR3 is 13 residues. This CDR3 is CASIPGEGQPQHF. CDR3 coding DNA: TGTGCCAGCATTCCCGGCGAGGGGCAGCCCCAGCATTTT.

This clonotype was picked up many times. In DNA, the CDR3 is TGTGCCAGCACCCTACAGGGATTGGGTCAGCCCCAGCATTTT. This codes for CASTLQGLGQPQHF. The chain couples TRBV12-3 or TRBV12-4 to TRBJ1-5, with a weak D call TRBD1 (6 bases). V was clipped by 7 bases and J by 6 bases, with 16 bases between them. This CDR3 contains 14 residues.

This clonotype has ten or more counts. The genes are TRBV20-1 and TRBJ1-2; a weak D match, TRBD1 (5 bases). Germline V gene lookup returns CDR1 DFQATT and CDR2 SNEGSKA (reference sequence). V lost 2 bases and J lost 6, with 7 bases in between. This CDR3 spans 11 amino acids. CDR3 in amino acids: CSARSGDGYTF. CDR3 in DNA: TGCAGTGCTAGATCGGGGGATGGCTACACCTTC.

Concerning this clonotype itself: The junction differs from germline at one of its ends, possibly a read error. The V call is TRBV12-3 or TRBV12-4, the J call TRBJ2-3; no reliable D call. This CDR3 has 13 residues. This chain's CDR3 is CASSPTAVVLPHF. The CDR3, as DNA: TGTGCCAGCAGCCCTACCGCGGTAGTTCTGCCTCATTTT.

This clonotype was recorded many times. The J gene is TRBJ2-1, the V gene TRBV4-1; the match to TRBD2 covers 13 bases. This CDR3 has 17 residues. The germline CDR1 and CDR2 sequences are MGHRA and YSYEKL. The trim removed 3 bases at V and 9 bases at J, leaving 11 bases unmatched. The CDR3 sequence is CASSHSTSGGAKGEQFF. For the CDR3, the DNA is TGCGCCAGCAGCCATTCCACTAGCGGGGGGGCCAAAGGTGAGCAGTTCTTC.

This clonotype was seen a handful of times. The genes are TRBV7-2 and TRBJ2-7, with 8 positions matching TRBD2. Germline V gene lookup returns CDR1 SGHTA and CDR2 FQGNSA. Trimming at V came to 5 bases and at J to 0 bases, leaving 3 bases not matched to a gene. This CDR3 spans 14 amino acids. CDR3 in DNA: TGTGCCAGCAGCACCGGGACTAGCTCCTACGAGCAGTACTTC. The encoded protein is CASSTGTSSYEQYF.

This clonotype was counted between two and nine times. The V call is TRBV21-1, the J call TRBJ2-7; TRBD2, the table's D call, was not compared with the DNA. TRBV21-1 is a pseudogene segment. The CDR3 spans 14 residues. For the CDR3, the DNA is TGTGCCAGCAGCAGAACGCGGGATACCTACGAGCAGTACTTC. This codes for CASSRTRDTYEQYF.

Many counts were recorded for this clonotype. V gene TRBV6-2 or TRBV6-3 combines with J gene TRBJ2-2, with 7 nucleotides matching TRBD1. There are 16 residues in the CDR3. Germline V gives CDR1 MNHEY, CDR2 SVGEGT. Trimming at V came to 0 bases and at J to 1 base, leaving 2 bases not matched to a gene. Written as DNA, the CDR3 is TGTGCCAGCAGTTACTCACAGGGGTGGAACACCGGGGAGCTGTTTTTT. Its translation: CASSYSQGWNTGELFF.

V is TRBV20-1 and J is TRBJ2-5; D may be TRBD1 or TRBD2 (6 bases each). The CDR3 has 14 residues. Trimming took off 6 bases at V and 0 bases at J, with 14 bases between the two ends. The germline CDR1 and CDR2 sequences are DFQATT and SNEGSKA (reference sequence). CDR3 in amino acids: CSALGGPYQETQYF. The CDR3 DNA follows: TGCAGTGCGCTAGGGGGGCCGTACCAAGAGACCCAGTACTTC.

This clonotype was seen ten or more times. The gene calls are TRBV29-1 and TRBJ1-2, with TRBD1 identical over 8 bases. This CDR3 has 12 residues. Germline loops: CDR1 SQVTM, CDR2 ANQGSEA. J was trimmed by 3 bases and V by 4 bases; bases with no gene match: 1. The DNA of the CDR3 is TGCAGCGTTGCACAGGGGGACTATGGCTACACCTTC. It is translated as CSVAQGDYGYTF.

Points on this clonotype: A much larger clone lies a single base off, so this may be a read error. This chain uses TRBV6-5 with TRBJ2-7, with 8 bases that match TRBD2. The germline V gene has CDR1 MNHEY and CDR2 SVGAGI. The J segment lost 2 bases and the V segment lost 3 bases, leaving 9 bases of the junction unmatched. This CDR3 region has 16 residues. The DNA of the CDR3 is TGTGCCAGCAGTTATCGGCGGGAGGCCTTCACCTACGAGCAGTACTTC. Amino acids: CASSYRREAFTYEQYF.

This chain joins TRBV20-1 and TRBJ2-2; tentatively, D is TRBD1 (6 bases). V was shortened by 5 bases and J by 5 bases, with 12 bases between the two germline ends. CDR3 length: 13 amino acids. CDR1 is DFQATT and CDR2 is SNEGSKA in the germline V gene (reference sequence). The CDR3 loop reads CSACYQGTGELFF. The CDR3 DNA follows: TGCAGTGCTTGTTACCAGGGGACCGGGGAGCTGTTTTTT.

Points on this clonotype: One end of the junction does not line up with germline, which may come from a read error. J is TRBJ2-3 and V is TRBV2; D remains ambiguous. This CDR3 has 12 amino acids. Germline CDR1 and CDR2: SNHLY and FYNNEI. This chain's CDR3 is CASTQSTETQYF. CDR3 sequence (DNA): TGTGCCAGCACGCAGAGCACAGAGACGCAGTATTTT.

In its sample, this clonotype was seen a few times. CDR3 DNA sequence: TGTGCCATCAGACCTGGACCTAACACCGGGGAGCTGTTTTTT. It yields the protein CAIRPGPNTGELFF. V is TRBV10-3 and J is TRBJ2-2; D gene ambiguous. Between the trimmed V and J ends, which lost 6 bases and 2 bases, there was a span of 10 bases. Germline CDR1 ENHRY, CDR2 SYGVKD. This CDR3 spans 14 amino acids.

The sample holds many counts of this clonotype. The V and J genes are TRBV5-1 and TRBJ1-6, with D hard to call. V lost 0 bases, J lost 6 bases, and 10 bases lay in between. Germline lookup yields CDR1 SGHRS and CDR2 YFSETQ. The CDR3 covers 15 residues. The CDR3 DNA reads TGCGCCAGCAGCTTGGGACTAGCCGCTAATTCACCCCTCCACTTT. Translation: CASSLGLAANSPLHF.

CDR3 residues: CASSESGRQSYEQYF. DNA for the CDR3: TGCGCCAGCAGTGAGTCGGGGCGGCAATCGTACGAGCAGTACTTC. The rearrangement joins TRBV10-1 to TRBJ2-7, with TRBD1 as a possible D gene (5 bases). Germline values: CDR1 WNHNN, CDR2 SYGVQD (reference sequence). Trimming stripped 0 bases from V and 4 bases from J, with 13 bases between. This CDR3 has 15 amino acids.

This clonotype appeared many times. This chain uses TRBV18 with TRBJ1-1; tentatively, D is TRBD1 (5 bases). The germline V gene has CDR1 KGHSH and CDR2 LQKENI. V lost 3 bases and J lost 1, with 12 bases in between. The CDR3 totals 15 residues. CDR3 region: CASSPLDSWNTEAFF. CDR3 in DNA: TGTGCCAGCTCACCTCTTGACAGCTGGAACACTGAAGCTTTCTTT.

The genes are TRBV28 and TRBJ2-7; D unclear. V lost 5 bases to trimming and J lost 4 bases, with 9 bases between them. CDR1 is MDHEN and CDR2 is SYDVKM in the germline V gene. This CDR3 region has 12 residues. CDR3 sequence (DNA): TGTGCCAGCAGTACCCTGGGATACGAGCAGTACTTC. It codes for CASSTLGYEQYF.

This clonotype was counted many times. The J gene is TRBJ2-5, the V gene TRBV5-6, with D perhaps TRBD1 or TRBD2 (6 bases each). Germline V gene lookup returns CDR1 SGHDT and CDR2 YYEEEE. The CDR3 consists of 17 residues. V was cut by 3 bases and J by 4 bases, with 22 bases left in between. The CDR3 here is CASSSMWGDTQGETQYF. The CDR3, as DNA: TGTGCCAGCAGCTCAATGTGGGGGGACACCCAGGGAGAGACCCAGTACTTC. Filled out from reference TRBV5-6 and TRBJ2-5, the complete variable domain reads DAGVTQSPTHLIKTRGQQVTLRCSPKSGHDTVSWYQQALGQGPQFIFQYYEEEERQRGNFPDRFSGHQFPNYSSELNVNALLLGDSALYLCASSSMWGDTQGETQYFGPGTRLLVL.

This clonotype was picked up one time. The chain links TRBV11-1 to TRBJ1-2; no clear D. The germline V gene encodes CDR1 SGHAT and CDR2 FQDESV (reference sequence). The germline V and J ends were trimmed by 4 bases and 1 base, with 7 bases remaining between them. The CDR3 spans 13 residues. The DNA of the CDR3 is TGTGCCAGCAGCTGGTTGGATAACTATGGCTACACCTTC. The encoded protein is CASSWLDNYGYTF.

This clonotype appeared many times. V is TRBV7-9 and J is TRBJ1-2; 7 bases map to TRBD1. The J segment lost 0 bases and the V segment lost 5 bases, leaving 9 bases of the junction unmatched. The germline CDR1 and CDR2 sequences are SEHNR and FQNEAQ (reference sequence). The CDR3 is 16 amino acids. CDR3 coding DNA: TGTGCCAGCAGCCAAACGACAGGGCGGGCTAACTATGGCTACACCTTC. This gives the protein CASSQTTGRANYGYTF.

In regard to this clonotype: Germline and junction disagree at one end, which may indicate a read error. J is TRBJ2-1 and V is TRBV28; 7 bases are shared with TRBD2. From germline, CDR1 is MDHEN and CDR2 SYDVKM. The CDR3 is 15 residues long. The CDR3 loop reads CASSASGKTYNERFF. The CDR3 region has the DNA TGTGCCAGCAGTGCCAGCGGGAAAACCTACAATGAGCGGTTCTTC.

In this sample, this clonotype turned up many times. The chain joins TRBV7-3 to TRBJ2-1, with 10 bases aligning to TRBD1. The trim removed 5 bases at V and 12 bases at J, leaving 7 bases unmatched. The CDR3 is 13 amino acids. In germline, CDR1 is SGHTA, CDR2 FQGTGA. This CDR3 reads CASSLGQGTGQFF. DNA of the CDR3: TGTGCCAGCAGCCTGGGACAGGGGACGGGGCAGTTCTTC.

This clonotype was recorded once. The junction departs from the called germline gene at one end, perhaps through a read error. The rearrangement links TRBV11-2 to TRBJ1-1, with D unclear. This CDR3 region has 11 residues. The germline CDR1 and CDR2 sequences are SGHAT and FQNNGV. CDR3 in amino acids: CASSLGMAGSF. The CDR3 DNA sequence: TGTGCCAGCAGCTTAGGTATGGCAGGCTCTTTT.

In its sample, this clonotype was seen many times. J is TRBJ1-4 and V is TRBV28; D is uncertain. CDR3 length: 15 residues. Trimming took 6 bases from V and 4 from J, leaving 15 bases between them. Germline CDR1 MDHEN, CDR2 SYDVKM. CDR3 sequence reads: CASSLPGTGNEKLFF. The CDR3 nucleotides are TGTGCCAGCAGCCTTCCCGGTACGGGTAATGAAAAACTGTTTTTT. Full variable domain (missing parts from reference TRBV28 and TRBJ1-4): DVKVTQSSRYLVKRTGEKVFLECVQDMDHENMFWYRQDPGLGLRLIYFSYDVKMKEKGDIPEGYSVSREKKERFSLILESASTNQTSMYLCASSLPGTGNEKLFFGSGTQLSVL.

In this sample, this clonotype turned up many times. J is TRBJ1-5 and V is TRBV2; possibly TRBD1 for D (6 bases). The ends were cut back, 4 bases at V and 2 bases at J, with 9 bases in the middle. Germline V gene lookup returns CDR1 SNHLY and CDR2 FYNNEI. The CDR3 has 14 amino acids. The chain's CDR3 is CASSVQGRNQPQHF. CDR3 sequence (DNA): TGTGCCAGCAGTGTCCAGGGGCGCAATCAGCCCCAGCATTTT.